This T cell receptor beta chain was profiled in a study of T cells in Graves' hyperthyroidism and ophthalmopathy. This clonotype was counted many times. The TCR beta CDR3 regions underwent amplification using RNA transcripts as the source. In the first-round RT-PCR of the TCR CDR3, the HTBI primer set was used. TCRdb processed the multiplex PCR reads anew with MiXCR; each CDR3 protein has one entry. This table has around 290,000 distinct CDR3 sequences, more than 10% appearing once. CDR1 is MNHEY and CDR2 is SVGEGT in the germline V gene. The J segment lost 2 bases and the V segment lost 6 bases, leaving 3 bases of the junction unmatched. The CDR3 totals 14 residues. Uncontrolled infections, other autoimmune diseases, pregnancy or lactation led to exclusion of patients.

V gene TRBV6-2 or TRBV6-3 combines with J gene TRBJ2-7; 11 nucleotides match TRBD1. The clonotype originates from a woman aged 25 to 39 with Graves' hyperthyroidism that later progressed to Graves' ophthalmopathy. Sequenced material: blood. DNA for the CDR3: TGTGCCAGCAGGGGGACAGGGGGTCCCTACGAGCAGTACTTC. Residues: CASRGTGGPYEQYF.